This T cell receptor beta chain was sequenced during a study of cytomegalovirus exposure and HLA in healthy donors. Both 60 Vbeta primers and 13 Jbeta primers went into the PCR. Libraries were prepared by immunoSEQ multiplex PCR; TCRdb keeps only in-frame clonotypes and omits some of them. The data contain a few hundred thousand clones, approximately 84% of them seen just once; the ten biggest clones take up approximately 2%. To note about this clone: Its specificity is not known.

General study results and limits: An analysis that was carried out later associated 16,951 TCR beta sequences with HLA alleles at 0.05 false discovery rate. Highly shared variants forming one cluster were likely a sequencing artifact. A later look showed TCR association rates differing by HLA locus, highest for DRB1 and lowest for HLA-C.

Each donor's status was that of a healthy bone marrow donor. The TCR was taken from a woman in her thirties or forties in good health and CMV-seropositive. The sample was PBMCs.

CDR3 loop: CSVRQGLENSPLHF. The CDR3 region has the DNA TGCAGCGTCCGACAGGGGTTAGAGAATTCACCCCTCCACTTT. V is TRBV29-1 and J is TRBJ1-6; 8 nucleotides agree with TRBD1. The CDR3 consists of 14 residues. The germline CDR1 and CDR2 sequences are SQVTM and ANQGSEA. With V trimmed by 6 bases and J by 7 bases, 8 bases remained unmatched.